These 20 T cell receptor beta chains were all obtained from the same sample, sequenced in a study of T cells after yellow fever vaccination (dated by TCRdb to 2018 to 2020). The method was 5' RACE. Sequencing used an Illumina NovaSeq 6000. TCRdb took the public reads, trimmed them with fastp at Q25, ran MiXCR for clone calling and kept in-frame beta chains. Each record represents a unique CDR3 protein, reported with the most common genes and DNA among its rows. Within this sample are around 320,000 distinct CDR3 sequences, with approximately 4.3% of them counted one time only. The ten largest clones capture roughly a fifth of the sample. In the paper's terms, the treatment or condition label means: live attenuated yellow fever vaccine strain. The input for sequencing was PBMCs, taken 15 days after the yellow fever booster vaccination. All receptors come from a man younger than 35 who received the YFV17D yellow fever vaccine.

This clonotype was counted between two and nine times. The rearrangement uses TRBV6-2 or TRBV6-3 and TRBJ2-2; tentatively, D is TRBD1 (5 bases). CDR1 and CDR2 (germline): MNHEY, SVGEGT. The CDR3 is made up of 14 amino acids. V lost 4 bases and J lost 6, with 12 bases in between. The CDR3 protein is CASSSYRSPGELFF. CDR3 sequence (DNA): TGTGCCAGCAGTTCGTACAGGTCACCCGGGGAGCTGTTTTTT.

The table lists this clonotype with many counts. A junction boundary mismatches the germline segment, possibly from a read error. The CDR3 bases are TGCAGTGCTAGAGCCACCTCGCTCGGGACGTTCGGGCATTTT. Translation: CSARATSLGTFGHF. This chain joins TRBV20-1 and TRBJ2-3; D assignment may be TRBD1 or TRBD2 (5 bases each). CDR1 and CDR2 (germline): DFQATT, SNEGSKA (reference sequence). This CDR3 has 14 amino acids.

This clonotype was counted many times. The gene calls are TRBV4-1 and TRBJ1-5; 8 bases are shared with TRBD1. CDR1 MGHRA and CDR2 YSYEKL come from the germline V gene. The CDR3 is 15 amino acids. The V and J ends lost 4 bases and 5 bases, in that order; junction bases with no gene match: 7. DNA of the CDR3: TGCGCCAGCAGCCTAGGACAGGGAAGGCATCAGCCCCAGCATTTT. Its protein product is CASSLGQGRHQPQHF.

This clonotype showed up many times. The chain recombines TRBV5-1 with TRBJ2-3, with D uncertain. Looked up from germline, CDR1 is SGHRS and CDR2 is YFSETQ. Trimming shortened V by 3 bases and J by 5 bases, and 16 bases separated the two germline ends. The CDR3 loop spans 15 amino acids. CDR3 protein: CASSSPPPRIDTQYF. CDR3 nucleotides: TGCGCCAGCAGCTCCCCGCCTCCGCGGATAGATACGCAGTATTTT.

This clonotype was recorded a few times. This chain uses TRBV5-1 with TRBJ2-3, with 9 bases that match TRBD2. The CDR3 spans 16 residues. V shed 4 bases and J 0 bases; nucleotides not matched to a gene: 6. Germline values: CDR1 SGHRS, CDR2 YFSETQ. The CDR3 reads CASSPPSGGSTDTQYF. The CDR3 DNA reads as TGCGCCAGCAGCCCCCCGAGCGGGGGGAGCACAGATACGCAGTATTTT.

This clonotype has at least ten counts. The gene calls are TRBV7-2 and TRBJ2-7; 9 nucleotides match TRBD1. This CDR3 comprises 14 residues. Looked up from germline, CDR1 is SGHTA and CDR2 is FQGNSA. The J segment lost 3 bases and the V segment lost 5 bases, leaving 5 bases of the junction unmatched. The DNA of the CDR3 is TGTGCCAGCAGCCGGGACAGGGCAGGCTACGAGCAGTACTTC. This encodes CASSRDRAGYEQYF.

V usage is TRBV5-1 and J usage is TRBJ2-7; 10 bases match TRBD1. The V gene's germline CDR1 is SGHRS and CDR2 YFSETQ. Trimming took 1 base from V and 3 from J; bases not matched to a gene: 7. The CDR3 is 16 amino acids. CDR3 loop: CASSLQPGQGFYEQYF. CDR3 nucleotides: TGCGCCAGCAGCTTGCAACCGGGACAGGGGTTCTACGAGCAGTACTTC.

This chain connects TRBV4-2 to TRBJ2-2; D could derive from TRBD1 or TRBD2 (6 bases each). Trimming pared 2 bases from V and 6 bases from J, leaving 10 bases between. This CDR3 has 14 residues. Germline loops: CDR1 LGHNA, CDR2 YNFKEQ. DNA of the CDR3: TGTGCCAGCAGCCAATCGGGGGCGGCCGGGGAGCTGTTTTTT. This gives the protein CASSQSGAAGELFF.

Ten or more counts support this clonotype. This chain connects TRBV3-1 to TRBJ2-7; D remains ambiguous. In germline, CDR1 is LGHDT, CDR2 YNNKEL (reference sequence). V was shortened by 0 bases and J by 5 bases, with 5 bases between the two germline ends. The CDR3 contains 12 residues. The CDR3 coding sequence is TGTGCCAGCAGCCAAGAAGCGAACGAGCAGTACTTC. This encodes CASSQEANEQYF.

This clonotype was seen repeatedly, ten times or more. This sequence joins TRBV6-2 or TRBV6-3 and TRBJ1-6; the match to TRBD1 covers 8 bases. This CDR3 region has 14 residues. In germline, CDR1 is MNHEY, CDR2 SVGEGT. With V trimmed by 2 bases and J by 9 bases, 3 bases remained unmatched. The CDR3 here is CASSYGQGASPLHF. The CDR3 DNA follows: TGTGCCAGCAGTTACGGACAGGGAGCTTCACCCCTCCACTTT.

This clonotype was found many times. The gene calls are TRBV27 and TRBJ2-5; D might be TRBD1 (5 bases). The CDR3 has 13 residues. V lost 6 bases and J lost 2, with 10 bases in between. CDR1 is MNHEY, CDR2 SMNVEV, per germline (reference sequence). Written as DNA, the CDR3 is TGTGCCAGCAGCAGTCGACAGCAAGAGACCCAGTACTTC. It encodes CASSSRQQETQYF.

This clonotype was counted only a few times. This chain links TRBV5-4 with TRBJ2-5; D remains ambiguous. The V end was cut by 3 bases, the J end by 4 bases, with 13 bases between. In germline, CDR1 is SGHNT, CDR2 YYREEE (reference sequence). CDR3 length: 14 residues. CDR3 DNA: TGTGCCAGCAGCTCAGATATTTTGGGAGAGACCCAGTACTTC. Protein: CASSSDILGETQYF.

The chain recombines TRBV11-3 with TRBJ1-1; unclear D gene. Trimming removed 0 bases at V and 0 bases at J, with 8 bases between. This CDR3 spans 15 amino acids. Germline CDR1 and CDR2: SGHNT and YENEEA. This CDR3 is CASSLEGWMNTEAFF. DNA for the CDR3: TGTGCCAGCAGCTTAGAGGGGTGGATGAACACTGAAGCTTTCTTT.

The table lists this clonotype with many counts. CDR3 DNA: TGCGCCAGCAGCTTGTCCGGGTCGGCCGGGGAGCTGTTTTTT. This gives the protein CASSLSGSAGELFF. The chain couples TRBV5-1 to TRBJ2-2; D not certain. CDR3 size: 14 residues. V was cut by 1 base and J by 6 bases, with 10 bases left in between. Germline assignment: CDR1 SGHRS and CDR2 YFSETQ.

Only a few counts were recorded for this clonotype. This sequence joins TRBV20-1 and TRBJ2-2; TRBD1 might be the D (5 bases). Germline CDR1 DFQATT, CDR2 SNEGSKA (reference sequence). Trimming cost V 2 bases and J 6 bases, with 16 bases left between them. This CDR3 is 15 amino acids long. The CDR3 loop is CSARKGVWSAGELFF. The CDR3 region has the DNA TGCAGTGCTAGAAAAGGGGTTTGGTCGGCCGGGGAGCTGTTTTTT.

This clonotype was observed at least ten times. V gene TRBV15 combines with J gene TRBJ1-1; D gene unclear. The germline gives CDR1 LNHNV, CDR2 YYDKDF (reference sequence). This CDR3 has 17 residues. V was cut by 0 bases and J by 1 base, with 15 bases left in between. The CDR3 spells CATSRDRALEENTEAFF. CDR3 sequence (DNA): TGTGCCACCAGCAGAGATCGGGCCCTCGAGGAGAACACTGAAGCTTTCTTT.

The chain employs TRBV20-1 and TRBJ2-1; a weak D match, TRBD2 (6 bases). This CDR3 has 14 amino acids. V was trimmed by 3 bases and J by 4 bases, leaving 13 bases between them. Per the germline V gene, CDR1 is DFQATT and CDR2 is SNEGSKA (reference sequence). The CDR3 sequence: CSASGTVQYNEQFF. CDR3 coding DNA: TGCAGTGCTAGCGGGACTGTACAATACAATGAGCAGTTCTTC.

This clonotype was detected ten times or more. The V call is TRBV12-3 or TRBV12-4, the J call TRBJ1-5; TRBD1 might be the D (6 bases). This CDR3 is 13 amino acids long. The ends were cut back, 5 bases at V and 7 bases at J, with 12 bases in the middle. The CDR3 sequence: CASSQGIKQPQHF. The CDR3 region has the DNA TGTGCCAGCAGTCAGGGGATTAAACAGCCCCAGCATTTT.

This clonotype was detected many times. The chain employs TRBV5-1 and TRBJ2-1, with 8 nucleotides matching TRBD2. This CDR3 contains 15 residues. Trimming cost V 4 bases and J 0 bases; bases outside gene matches: 3. Germline values: CDR1 SGHRS, CDR2 YFSETQ. The CDR3 sequence: CASSGAGGSYNEQFF. CDR3 DNA sequence: TGCGCCAGCAGCGGGGCGGGGGGCTCCTACAATGAGCAGTTCTTC.

A few counts support this clonotype. The CDR3 nucleotides are TGCAGTGCTAGAGATCAACGGGGGGGCAGCAATGAGCAGTTCTTC. Translating gives CSARDQRGGSNEQFF. The chain is built from TRBV20-1 and TRBJ2-1; 8 bases line up with TRBD2. Per germline, CDR1 DFQATT and CDR2 SNEGSKA (reference sequence). With V trimmed by 0 bases and J by 6 bases, 7 bases remained unmatched. The CDR3 sequence is 15 residues long.